The 20 T cell receptor beta chains below all came from one sample that was sequenced in a study of tumor and adjacent non-tumor tissue in lung cancer. No cell sorting was done before RNA was extracted from the tissue. The normal lung tissue was taken more than 3 cm from the tumor edge. Three rounds of nested PCR, following a modified ARM-PCR protocol, produced the TCRbeta library. One entry per CDR3 protein, called by TCRdb with MiXCR from the multiplex PCR reads. Of tens of thousands of distinct CDR3 sequences listed, around 70% are singletons. The sequencing input was distant non-tumor lung tissue. The receptors derive from a woman in her fifties or sixties with non-small cell lung cancer.

In its sample, this clonotype was seen once. The CDR3 does not end in the conserved phenylalanine or tryptophan, so this is likely a read error. The limits of the CDR3 on the DNA are not certain, so only TCRdb's listed CDR3 is given. The chain is built from TRBV6-6 and TRBJ1-2; the table assigns TRBD1, which was not confirmed against the DNA. CDR1 and CDR2 from the germline V gene are MNHNY and SVGAGI (reference sequence). The CDR3 is made up of 15 amino acids, end residues included. CDR3 amino acids: CASSYSPQGALGYAS.

Concerning this clonotype: This may come from a read error, since a much larger clone is one base off. V and J are TRBV12-3 or TRBV12-4 and TRBJ2-7, with D perhaps matching TRBD1 (6 bases). This CDR3 comprises 15 residues. Trimming cost V 6 bases and J 7 bases, with 22 bases left between them. For the CDR3, the DNA is TGTGCCAGCAGGTGGGGCAATGGGACATCTTCGGAGCAGTACTTC. Translating gives CASRWGNGTSSEQYF.

Turning to this clonotype: Given a much more abundant clone one base away, this may be a read error. V and J are TRBV6-1 and TRBJ1-1; 8 nucleotides match TRBD1. Germline CDR1 reads MNHNS; CDR2 reads SASEGT. This CDR3 comprises 12 residues. The CDR3 nucleotides read TGTACCAGCATTAAACAGGGGGCTGAAGCTTTCTTT. This gives the protein CTSIKQGAEAFF.

Worth noting for this clonotype: Compared with germline, one end of the junction differs, possibly owing to a read error. The chain employs TRBV14 and TRBJ1-4; D remains ambiguous. Germline CDR1 is SGHDN and CDR2 is FVKESK. This CDR3 spans 14 amino acids. The CDR3 here is CASSQRSQNGKLFF. As DNA, the CDR3 is TGTGCCAGCAGCCAACGATCCCAAAATGGAAAACTGTTTTTT. Combining the CDR3 with reference TRBV14 and TRBJ1-4 gives the whole variable domain EAGVTQFPSHSVIEKGQTVTLRCDPISGHDNLYWYRRVMGKEIKFLLHFVKESKQDESGMPNNRFLAERTGGTYSTLKVQPAELEDSGVYFCASSQRSQNGKLFFGSGTQLSVL.

This clonotype was seen only once. A much larger clone lies one base from this, so it may be a read error. The V gene is TRBV5-4, the J gene TRBJ2-5, with D tentatively TRBD2 (5 bases). The CDR3 consists of 15 residues. Per germline, CDR1 SGHNT and CDR2 YYREEE (reference sequence). CDR3 region: CVSSLQAALGETQYF. Written as DNA, the CDR3 is TGTGTCAGCAGCTTACAAGCGGCACTGGGGGAGACCCAGTACTTC. The full variable domain, rest sourced from reference TRBV5-4 and TRBJ2-5, is ETGVTQSPTHLIKTRGQQVTLRCSSQSGHNTVSWYQQALGQGPQFIFQYYREEENGRGNFPPRFSGLQFPNYSSELNVNALELDDSALYLCVSSLQAALGETQYFGPGTRLLVL.

The J gene is TRBJ1-5, the V gene TRBV28; D gene uncertain. Looked up from germline, CDR1 is MDHEN and CDR2 is SYDVKM. This CDR3 has 19 amino acids. V shed 6 bases and J shed 0 bases, with 24 bases lying between them. This CDR3 is CASSPSFGRPTSSNQPQHF. In DNA form, the CDR3 reads TGTGCCAGCAGCCCCTCCTTTGGGCGACCGACGAGTAGCAATCAGCCCCAGCATTTT.

This clonotype turned up a few times. A much bigger clone sits one base away, suggesting this may be a read error. The chain is built from TRBV6-1 and TRBJ2-5; D ambiguous. The germline CDR1 and CDR2 sequences are MNHNS and SASEGT. This CDR3 is built from 13 residues. The CDR3 sequence: CVSSENGPETQYF. The CDR3 DNA reads as TGTGTCAGCAGTGAAAATGGGCCGGAGACCCAGTACTTC.

This clonotype showed up many times. The CDR3 DNA follows: TGTGCCAGCAGAAAACGGACAGGGAAAGATGAAGCTTTCTTT. It translates to CASRKRTGKDEAFF. J is TRBJ1-1 and V is TRBV6-5, with 8 bases aligning to TRBD1. V gave up 6 bases and J gave up 7 bases; unmatched junction bases: 10. The CDR3 has 14 amino acids. Germline V gives CDR1 MNHEY, CDR2 SVGAGI.

A remark on this clonotype: At one end, the junction sequence differs from germline, possibly due to a read error. This chain joins TRBV7-9 and TRBJ1-4, with 7 bases fitting TRBD1. The length of the CDR3 is 15 residues. CDR1 and CDR2 (germline): SEHNR, FQNEAQ (reference sequence). DNA for the CDR3: TGTGCTAGCAGCTTAAGACAGGGACCTAATGGAAAACTGTTTTTT. It specifies CASSLRQGPNGKLFF. Drawing the rest from reference TRBV7-9 and TRBJ1-4, the complete variable domain is DTGVSQNPRHKITKRGQNVTFRCDPISEHNRLYWYRQTLGQGPEFLTYFQNEAQLEKSRLLSDRFSAERPKGSFSTLEIQRTEQGDSAMYLCASSLRQGPNGKLFFGSGTQLSVL.

The rearrangement joins TRBV11-3 to TRBJ2-3, with D hard to call. The CDR3 is 13 amino acids. Germline CDR1 is SGHNT and CDR2 is YENEEA. V was trimmed by 5 bases and J by 15 bases, leaving 21 bases between them. The CDR3 DNA sequence: TGTGCCAGCAGCCGCCGTGGCACAGATATGCAATATTTT. Protein: CASSRRGTDMQYF.

This clonotype appeared a few times. This chain connects TRBV25-1 to TRBJ2-1, with D perhaps being TRBD1 or TRBD2 (5 bases each). Trimming pared 2 bases from V and 0 bases from J, leaving 5 bases between. CDR1 MGHDK and CDR2 SYGVNS come from the germline V gene. CDR3 size: 14 residues. CDR3 amino acids: CASSEGGSYNEQFF. The DNA of the CDR3 is TGTGCCAGCAGTGAAGGGGGCTCCTACAATGAGCAGTTCTTC.

Concerning this clonotype itself: An end of the junction differs from the germline gene, which may be a read error. The chain has TRBV6-6 and TRBJ2-1; no firm D call. This CDR3 has 15 residues. Germline V gene sequence: CDR1 MNHNY, CDR2 SVGAGI (reference sequence). The CDR3 DNA is TGTCCCAGCAGTTACGTTATGGACTCCTACAATGAGCAGTTCTTC. Encoded protein: CPSSYVMDSYNEQFF.

This chain links TRBV29-1 with TRBJ2-5; D tentatively fits TRBD1 or TRBD2 (5 bases each). CDR3 size: 15 residues. Trimming stripped 7 bases from V and 13 bases from J, with 31 bases between. Germline V gene lookup returns CDR1 SQVTM and CDR2 ANQGSEA. In DNA form, the CDR3 reads TGCAGCGCGACCCGACTACCAGGGTACCAAGAGACGCGGTACTTC. Residues: CSATRLPGYQETRYF.

Comments on this clonotype: A read error may explain this, as a much larger clone is one base away. The chain joins TRBV4-3 to TRBJ1-1; 8 nucleotides match TRBD1. CDR1 is LGHNA, CDR2 YSLEER, per germline. The CDR3 is 15 amino acids. V lost 2 bases and J lost 9; bases outside the gene matches: 11. The CDR3 reads CASSQNHTDRAKAFF. The CDR3 DNA is TGCGCCAGCAGCCAAAACCATACGGACAGGGCCAAAGCTTTCTTT.

This chain connects TRBV7-8 to TRBJ2-3; the D is unclear. Trimming took off 4 bases at V and 0 bases at J, with 11 bases between the two ends. The CDR3 covers 15 residues. Per the germline V gene, CDR1 is SGHVS and CDR2 is FQNEAQ. The CDR3 nucleotides are TGTGCCAGCAGCTCAACGGGCTCAAGCACAGATACGCAGTATTTT. This codes for CASSSTGSSTDTQYF.

This clonotype was detected only once. Just one base apart from a much larger clone, this may be a read error. The rearrangement uses TRBV4-2 and TRBJ2-1, with 14 bases lining up with TRBD2. The CDR3 contains 16 residues. CDR1 is LGHNA and CDR2 is YNFKEQ in the germline V gene. The CDR3 loop is CTSSPLTSGRDNEQFF. CDR3 DNA sequence: TGTACCAGCAGCCCTCTGACTAGCGGGAGGGACAATGAGCAGTTCTTC.

This clonotype was seen just once. Given the absence of the conserved phenylalanine or tryptophan at the CDR3 end, a read error is likely. The DNA is left out, because the CDR3 cannot be placed on it with certainty; the CDR3 is given as TCRdb lists it. The rearrangement uses TRBV20-1 and TRBJ1-1. Ends included, the CDR3 has 13 residues. From germline, CDR1 is DFQATT and CDR2 SNEGSKA (reference sequence). Here the CDR3 reads CSASARRGTEVFI.

Remarks on this clonotype: This CDR3 is missing its conserved last phenylalanine or tryptophan, likely due to a read error. The chain joins TRBV6-5 to TRBJ1-1; D perhaps matches TRBD1 (5 bases). The CDR3 sequence is 14 residues long. The V gene lost 10 bases and the J gene lost 0 bases, with 15 bases spanning the gap. Looked up from germline, CDR1 is MNHEY and CDR2 is SVGAGI. The CDR3 coding sequence is TGTGCCATCAGCCGTGACAGAGTGAACACTGAAGCTTTCTGT. Translation gives CAISRDRVNTEAFC.

With regard to this clonotype: A read error may account for a junction end that differs from germline. DNA for the CDR3: TGTGCTAGCAAACGAACGGGAGAAATCAATGAAAAACTGTTTTTT. Protein product: CASKRTGEINEKLFF. J is TRBJ1-4 and V is TRBV27; D is unresolved. The germline V gene encodes CDR1 MNHEY and CDR2 SMNVEV (reference sequence). The CDR3 has 15 residues.

As to this clonotype: No conserved phenylalanine or tryptophan is present at the end of the CDR3, so a read error is the likely explanation. V and J are TRBV4-2 and TRBJ2-7; possibly TRBD2 for D (6 bases). The CDR3 spans 15 residues. From germline, CDR1 is LGHNA and CDR2 YNFKEQ. Trimming left V 0 bases short and J 4 bases short, with 13 bases between. DNA of the CDR3: TGTGCCAGCAGCCAAGATCCCGGGAGCTCATACGAGCAGTACTCC. Its protein is CASSQDPGSSYEQYS.